This T cell receptor beta chain was sequenced in a study of T cell repertoires in cytomegalovirus infection. This clonotype was counted many times. Each CDR3 protein gets one entry after TCRdb re-called the reads with MiXCR. This table has tens of thousands of distinct CDR3 sequences, 3% to 4.5% appearing once. The CDR3 runs to 16 residues. Trimming removed 2 bases from V and 1 base from J; junction bases left unmatched: 5. Germline V gene data show CDR1 as MDHEN and CDR2 as SYDVKM. The TCR comes from a human donor in good health (CMV status not recorded). Some clones in this sample may be carry-over from other donors' samples. Specimen: PBMCs. The rearrangement joins TRBV28 to TRBJ2-3; 8 nucleotides line up with TRBD1. For the CDR3, the DNA is TGTGCCAGCAGTTTAGATTCAGGGGGCCGCACAGATACGCAGTATTTT. Translated: CASSLDSGGRTDTQYF.